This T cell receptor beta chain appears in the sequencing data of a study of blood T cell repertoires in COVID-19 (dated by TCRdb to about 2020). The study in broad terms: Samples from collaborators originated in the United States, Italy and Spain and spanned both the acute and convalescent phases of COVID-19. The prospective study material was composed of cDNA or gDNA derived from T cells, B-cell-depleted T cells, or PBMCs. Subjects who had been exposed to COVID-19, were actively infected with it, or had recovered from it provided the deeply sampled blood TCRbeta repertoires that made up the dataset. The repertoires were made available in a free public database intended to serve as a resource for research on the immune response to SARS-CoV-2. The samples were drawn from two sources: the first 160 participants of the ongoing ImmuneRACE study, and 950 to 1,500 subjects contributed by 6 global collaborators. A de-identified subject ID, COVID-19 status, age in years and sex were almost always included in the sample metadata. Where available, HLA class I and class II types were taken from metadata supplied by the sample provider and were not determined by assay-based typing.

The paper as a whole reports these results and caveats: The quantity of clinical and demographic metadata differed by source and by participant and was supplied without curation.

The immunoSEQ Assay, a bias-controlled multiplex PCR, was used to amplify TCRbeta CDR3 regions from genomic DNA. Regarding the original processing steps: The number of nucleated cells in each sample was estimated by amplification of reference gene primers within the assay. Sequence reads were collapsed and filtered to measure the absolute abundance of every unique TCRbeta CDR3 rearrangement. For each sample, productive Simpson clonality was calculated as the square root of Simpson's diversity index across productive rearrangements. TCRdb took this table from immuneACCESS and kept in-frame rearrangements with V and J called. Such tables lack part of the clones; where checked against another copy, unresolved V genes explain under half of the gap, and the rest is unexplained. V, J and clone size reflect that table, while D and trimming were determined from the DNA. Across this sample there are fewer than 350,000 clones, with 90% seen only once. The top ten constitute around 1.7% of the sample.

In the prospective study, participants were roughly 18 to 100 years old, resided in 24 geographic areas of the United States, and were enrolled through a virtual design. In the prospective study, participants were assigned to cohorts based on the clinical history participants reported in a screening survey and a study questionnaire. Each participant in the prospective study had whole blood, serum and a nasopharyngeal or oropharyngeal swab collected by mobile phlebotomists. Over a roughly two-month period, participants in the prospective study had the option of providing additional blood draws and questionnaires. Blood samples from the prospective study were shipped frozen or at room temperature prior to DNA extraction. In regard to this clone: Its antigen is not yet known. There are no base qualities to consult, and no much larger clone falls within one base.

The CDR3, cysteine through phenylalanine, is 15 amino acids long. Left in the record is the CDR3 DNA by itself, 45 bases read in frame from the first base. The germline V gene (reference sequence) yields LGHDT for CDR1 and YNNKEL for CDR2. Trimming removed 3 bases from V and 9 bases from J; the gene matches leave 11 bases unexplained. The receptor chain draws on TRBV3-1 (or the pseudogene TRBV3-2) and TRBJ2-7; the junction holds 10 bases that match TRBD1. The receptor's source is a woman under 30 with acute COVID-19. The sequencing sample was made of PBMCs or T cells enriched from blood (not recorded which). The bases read TGTGCCAGCAGCCACCGGGACAGGGGTTCTGGGGGGCAGTACTTC. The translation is CASSHRDRGSGGQYF.